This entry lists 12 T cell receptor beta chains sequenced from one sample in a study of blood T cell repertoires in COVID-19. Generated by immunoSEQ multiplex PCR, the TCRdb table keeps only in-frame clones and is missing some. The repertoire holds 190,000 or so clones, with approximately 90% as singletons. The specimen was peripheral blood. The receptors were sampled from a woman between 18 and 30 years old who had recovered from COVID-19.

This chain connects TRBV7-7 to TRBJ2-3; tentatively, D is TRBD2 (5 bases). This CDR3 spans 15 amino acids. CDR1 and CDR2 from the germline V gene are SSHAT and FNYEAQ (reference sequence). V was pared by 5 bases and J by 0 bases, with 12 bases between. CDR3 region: CASSPGTGSTDTQYF. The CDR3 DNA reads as TGTGCCAGCAGCCCAGGAACGGGGAGCACAGATACGCAGTATTTT. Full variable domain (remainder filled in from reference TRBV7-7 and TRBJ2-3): GAGVSQSPRYKVTKRGQDVTLRCDPISSHATLYWYQQALGQGPEFLTYFNYEAQPDKSGLPSDRFSAERPEGSISTLTIQRTEQRDSAMYRCASSPGTGSTDTQYFGPGTRLTVL.

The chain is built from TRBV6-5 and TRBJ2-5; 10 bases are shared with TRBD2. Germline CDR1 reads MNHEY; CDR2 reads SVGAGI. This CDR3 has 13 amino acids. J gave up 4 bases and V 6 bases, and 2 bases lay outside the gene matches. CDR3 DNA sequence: TGTGCCAGCAGACTAGCGGGATCAGAGACCCAGTACTTC. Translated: CASRLAGSETQYF.

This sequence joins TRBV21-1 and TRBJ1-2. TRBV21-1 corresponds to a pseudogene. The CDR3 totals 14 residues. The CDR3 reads CASSTSGVYYGYTF. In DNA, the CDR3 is TGTGCCAGCAGCACCTCGGGGGTCTACTATGGCTACACCTTC.

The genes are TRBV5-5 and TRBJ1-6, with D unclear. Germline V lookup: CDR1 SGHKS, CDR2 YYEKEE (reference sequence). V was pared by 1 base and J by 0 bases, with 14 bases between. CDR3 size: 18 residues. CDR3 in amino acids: CASSLTEASRSYNSPLHF. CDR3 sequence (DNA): TGTGCCAGCAGCTTGACAGAAGCCAGCCGCTCCTATAATTCACCCCTCCACTTT. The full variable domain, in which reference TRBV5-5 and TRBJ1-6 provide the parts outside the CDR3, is DAGVTQSPTHLIKTRGQQVTLRCSPISGHKSVSWYQQVLGQGPQFIFQYYEKEERGRGNFPDRFSARQFPNYSSELNVNALLLGDSALYLCASSLTEASRSYNSPLHFGNGTRLTVT.

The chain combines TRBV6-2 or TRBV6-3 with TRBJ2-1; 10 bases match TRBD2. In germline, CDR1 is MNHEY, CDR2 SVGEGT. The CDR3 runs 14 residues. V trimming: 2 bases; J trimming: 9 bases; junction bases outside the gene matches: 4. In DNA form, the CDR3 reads TGTGCCAGCAGTTACGTACTAGCGGGGCTTGAGCAGTTCTTC. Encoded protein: CASSYVLAGLEQFF.

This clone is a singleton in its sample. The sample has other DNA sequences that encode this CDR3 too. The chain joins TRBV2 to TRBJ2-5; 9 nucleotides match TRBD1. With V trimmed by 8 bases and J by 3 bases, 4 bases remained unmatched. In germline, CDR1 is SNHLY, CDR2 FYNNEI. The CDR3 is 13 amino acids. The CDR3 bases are TGTGCCAGCCTCCGGGACAGGGAAGAGACCCAGTACTTC. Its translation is CASLRDREETQYF.

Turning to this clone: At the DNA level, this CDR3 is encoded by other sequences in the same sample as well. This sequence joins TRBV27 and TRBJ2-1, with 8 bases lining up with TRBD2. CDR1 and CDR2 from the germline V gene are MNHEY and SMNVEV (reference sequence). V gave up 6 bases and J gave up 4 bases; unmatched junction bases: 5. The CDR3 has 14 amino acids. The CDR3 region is CASSSGTSYNEQFF. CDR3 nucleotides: TGTGCCAGCAGCTCCGGGACTAGTTACAATGAGCAGTTCTTC.

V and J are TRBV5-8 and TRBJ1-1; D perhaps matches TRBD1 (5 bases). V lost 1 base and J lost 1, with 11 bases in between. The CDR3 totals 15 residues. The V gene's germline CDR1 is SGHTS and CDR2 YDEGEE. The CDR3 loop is CASSLWGISNTEAFF. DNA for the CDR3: TGTGCCAGCAGCTTGTGGGGCATATCGAACACTGAAGCTTTCTTT.

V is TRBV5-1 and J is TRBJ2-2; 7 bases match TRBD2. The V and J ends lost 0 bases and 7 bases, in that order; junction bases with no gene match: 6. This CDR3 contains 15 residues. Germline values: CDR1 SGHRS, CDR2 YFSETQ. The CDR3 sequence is CASSLALTSFGELFF. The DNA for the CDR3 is TGCGCCAGCAGCTTGGCCTTGACTAGCTTCGGGGAGCTGTTTTTT. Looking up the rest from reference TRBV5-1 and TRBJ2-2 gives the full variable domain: KAGVTQTPRYLIKTRGQQVTLSCSPISGHRSVSWYQQTPGQGLQFLFEYFSETQRNKGNFPGRFSGRQFSNSRSEMNVSTLELGDSALYLCASSLALTSFGELFFGEGSRLTVL.

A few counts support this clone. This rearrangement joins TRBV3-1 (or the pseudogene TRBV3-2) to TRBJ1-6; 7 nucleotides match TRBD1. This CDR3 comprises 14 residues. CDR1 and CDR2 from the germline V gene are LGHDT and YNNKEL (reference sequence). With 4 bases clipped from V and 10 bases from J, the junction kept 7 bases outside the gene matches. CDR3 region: CASSLGTVGSPLHF. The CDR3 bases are TGTGCCAGCAGCCTCGGGACAGTAGGCTCACCCCTCCACTTT.

The CDR3 nucleotides read TGTGCCAGCAGCTCTAGCGCATCAAGAGGTCCGTATTTT. Residues: CASSSSASRGPYF. The V call is TRBV7-8, the J call TRBJ2-3, with D maybe TRBD2 (6 bases). V lost 4 bases and J lost 14, with 19 bases in between. Germline values: CDR1 SGHVS, CDR2 FQNEAQ. This CDR3 spans 13 amino acids.

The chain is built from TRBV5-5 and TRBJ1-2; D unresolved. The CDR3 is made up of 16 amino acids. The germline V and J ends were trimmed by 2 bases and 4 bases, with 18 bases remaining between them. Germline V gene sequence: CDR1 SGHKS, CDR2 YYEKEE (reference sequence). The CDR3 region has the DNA TGTGCCAGCAGCTTTACGCTGCGGGGAAAAGGCTATGGCTACACCTTC. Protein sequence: CASSFTLRGKGYGYTF.